These 18 T cell receptor beta chains originate from one sample sequenced in a study of CD8+CD57+ T cells in acquired aplastic anemia. The use of genomic DNA as template underpinned the TCR beta VDJ and CDR3 profiling. TCRdb independently ran MiXCR on the reads; one entry per CDR3 protein. The data show about 160,000 distinct CDR3 sequences, with roughly 48% seen just once and 0.8% to 1.1% held by the top ten. Sequenced sample: sorted CD4+, CD8+, or CD8+CD57+ T cells (not recorded which) from PBMCs. The origin of the receptors is a human donor in good health.

Of note for this clonotype: At one of its ends the junction is not consistent with the germline gene, which may arise from a read error. The rearrangement uses TRBV5-4 and TRBJ1-4, with TRBD1 matching 9 bases. The CDR3 totals 15 residues. From germline, CDR1 is SGHNT and CDR2 YYREEE (reference sequence). The CDR3 sequence is CASSLQGATNERLFF. The CDR3 bases are TGTGCCAGCAGCCTACAGGGGGCAACTAATGAAAGACTGTTTTTT.

Judged by abundance, this clonotype is medium-sized. The chain joins TRBV20-1 to TRBJ2-7, with a tentative D call TRBD2 (6 bases). V was pared by 1 base and J by 2 bases, with 12 bases between. Germline loops: CDR1 DFQATT, CDR2 SNEGSKA (reference sequence). The CDR3 is 14 amino acids. The CDR3 DNA reads TGCAGTGCTAGAGGCGCAGGGACTGCCTACGAGCAGTACTTC. Protein sequence: CSARGAGTAYEQYF.

In its sample, this clonotype was seen many times. This rearrangement joins TRBV4-1 to TRBJ1-5; unclear D gene. This CDR3 is 16 amino acids long. The V end was cut by 0 bases, the J end by 7 bases, with 16 bases between. Germline CDR1 MGHRA, CDR2 YSYEKL. CDR3 in amino acids: CASSQDVMRAGQPQHF. CDR3 in DNA: TGCGCCAGCAGCCAAGATGTGATGCGGGCAGGCCAGCCCCAGCATTTT.

The chain carries TRBV19 and TRBJ1-6; no clear D. CDR1 and CDR2 (germline): LNHDA, SQIVND (reference sequence). V was trimmed by 7 bases and J by 10 bases, leaving 14 bases between them. This CDR3 is built from 13 residues. The CDR3 reads CASTTSRDSPLHF. The CDR3, as DNA: TGTGCCAGTACGACTAGTCGTGACTCACCCCTCCACTTT.

In regard to this clonotype: The junction differs from germline at one of its ends, possibly a read error. The CDR3 bases are TGTGCCAGCAGCCTACTAGCGGGGGCCCGCAACTATGGCTGCACCTTC. It translates to CASSLLAGARNYGCTF. V gene TRBV7-3 combines with J gene TRBJ1-2; TRBD1 is a possible D gene (6 bases). The CDR3 consists of 16 residues. Germline CDR1 is SGHTA and CDR2 is FQGTGA.

This clonotype was observed a few times. This chain joins TRBV7-8 and TRBJ2-7, with D possibly TRBD2 on 7 matching bases. Germline V gene lookup returns CDR1 SGHVS and CDR2 FQNEAQ. V lost 5 bases, J lost 5 bases, and 19 bases lay in between. The CDR3 runs 15 residues. The CDR3 here is CASSPPAGARDEQYF. As DNA, the CDR3 is TGTGCCAGCAGCCCCCCGGCGGGGGCGCGAGACGAGCAGTACTTC.

This rearrangement joins TRBV10-3 to TRBJ2-1; TRBD2 aligns across 11 bases. After removal of 8 bases from V and 7 bases from J, the junction contained 7 bases not matched to a gene. The CDR3 contains 14 residues. Germline assignment: CDR1 ENHRY and CDR2 SYGVKD. CDR3: CAIALAGGVNEQFF. The CDR3 bases are TGTGCCATCGCGCTAGCGGGAGGCGTAAATGAGCAGTTCTTC.

The sample holds a few counts of this clonotype. The rearrangement uses TRBV30 and TRBJ1-5, with a tentative D call TRBD1 (5 bases). The CDR3 is 14 amino acids. Germline CDR1 is GTSNPN and CDR2 is SVGIG (reference sequence). Trimming pared 0 bases from V and 4 bases from J, leaving 10 bases between. CDR3 protein: CAWSVTGLNQPQHF. CDR3 nucleotide sequence: TGTGCCTGGAGTGTAACAGGTCTTAATCAGCCCCAGCATTTT.

This clonotype has ten or more counts. The J gene is TRBJ1-2, the V gene TRBV19, with TRBD1 identical over 10 bases. CDR3 length: 15 residues. Per germline, CDR1 LNHDA and CDR2 SQIVND (reference sequence). The ends lost 6 bases at V and 2 bases at J; junction bases unmatched: 6. Written as DNA, the CDR3 is TGTGCCAGTAGACCGGCGGGACAGGGGAACTATGGCTACACCTTC. Residues: CASRPAGQGNYGYTF.

There are a few counts of this clonotype. A much larger clone lies one base from this, so it may be a read error. The chain joins TRBV5-1 to TRBJ1-4; perhaps TRBD1 as D (5 bases). Germline V gene lookup returns CDR1 SGHRS and CDR2 YFSETQ. This CDR3 region has 15 residues. As DNA, the CDR3 is TGCGCCAGCAGCCAGGGACTTACAACTAATGAAAATCTGTTTTTT. Translated, it gives CASSQGLTTNENLFF.

This clonotype came up once. The V and J genes are TRBV10-3 and TRBJ1-1; D is uncertain. Germline assignment: CDR1 ENHRY and CDR2 SYGVKD. The CDR3 totals 11 residues. V dropped 3 bases and J dropped 8 bases, with 7 bases sitting between them. This CDR3 reads CAISEYHEAFF. The DNA of the CDR3 is TGTGCCATCAGTGAATACCACGAAGCTTTCTTT.

In its sample, this clonotype was seen a few times. This chain joins TRBV6-1 and TRBJ2-1, with 9 bases lining up with TRBD1. The germline V gene has CDR1 MNHNS and CDR2 SASEGT. The V segment lost 0 bases and the J segment 3 bases; nucleotides outside the gene matches: 3. CDR3 length: 16 amino acids. The CDR3 sequence: CASSEAGTGFYNEQFF. For the CDR3, the DNA is TGTGCCAGCAGTGAAGCAGGGACAGGGTTCTACAATGAGCAGTTCTTC.

The chain couples TRBV15 to TRBJ2-5; D is possibly TRBD1 or TRBD2 (5 bases each). The CDR3 has 16 residues. CDR1 and CDR2 from the germline V gene are LNHNV and YYDKDF (reference sequence). V dropped 1 base and J dropped 7 bases, with 19 bases sitting between them. The CDR3 protein is CATSRAPAVAGGTQYF. The CDR3 DNA reads as TGTGCCACCAGCAGAGCACCAGCAGTTGCTGGGGGGACCCAGTACTTC.

The chain employs TRBV9 and TRBJ1-1; no clear D gene. Germline-derived CDR1 and CDR2 are SGDLS and YYNGEE. V gave up 3 bases and J gave up 7 bases, with 16 bases separating them. This CDR3 spans 14 amino acids. The CDR3 region has the DNA TGTGCCAGCAGCGGCGTGAGTCGTGCCATTGAAGCTTTCTTT. As protein: CASSGVSRAIEAFF.

This clonotype was counted many times. This chain links TRBV11-2 with TRBJ2-2, with a tentative D call TRBD2 (5 bases). The CDR3 length is 16 residues. Germline V gene sequence: CDR1 SGHAT, CDR2 FQNNGV. Trimming cost V 5 bases and J 6 bases, with 19 bases left between them. In DNA, the CDR3 is TGTGCCAGCAGCCCAGGTCCGGGAAGAGGTGCCGGGGAGCTGTTTTTT. Protein sequence: CASSPGPGRGAGELFF. The entire variable domain, with the rest obtained from reference TRBV11-2 and TRBJ2-2, is as follows: EAGVAQSPRYKIIEKRQSVAFWCNPISGHATLYWYQQILGQGPKLLIQFQNNGVVDDSQLPKDRFSAERLKGVDSTLKIQPAKLEDSAVYLCASSPGPGRGAGELFFGEGSRLTVL.

This clonotype was recorded only once. The chain uses TRBV10-3 and TRBJ2-7; 7 positions match TRBD2. This CDR3 contains 17 residues. Germline CDR1 is ENHRY and CDR2 is SYGVKD. V shed 2 bases, J shed 3 bases, and the junction held 13 bases outside the gene matches. CDR3 bases: TGTGCCATCAGTGAGGGCGGCAGCGGGGAACGGGGCTACGAGCAGTACGTC. Encoded protein: CAISEGGSGERGYEQYV.

This clonotype occurred once. This may stem from a read error, because a much larger clone lies one nucleotide away. The chain combines TRBV19 with TRBJ2-3; the D is unclear. The DNA matches TRBJ1-5 better at its end, which makes the J call doubtful. This CDR3 contains 16 residues. Germline V CDR1 and CDR2: LNHDA, SQIVND (reference sequence). This CDR3 is CASSIFPSTPTDTQHF. As DNA, the CDR3 is TGTGCCAGTAGTATCTTCCCTTCCACACCTACAGATACGCAGCATTTT.

For this clonotype: Since a much larger clone is just one base distant, this may be a read error. This chain uses TRBV4-1 with TRBJ2-7; 7 bases are shared with TRBD2. V gave up 1 base and J gave up 0 bases; unmatched junction bases: 3. The CDR3 extends over 15 amino acids. From germline, CDR1 is MGHRA and CDR2 YSYEKL. The CDR3, as DNA: TGCGCCAGCAGCCAAGGATGGGGGGGCTCCTACGAGCAGTACTTC. As protein: CASSQGWGGSYEQYF.